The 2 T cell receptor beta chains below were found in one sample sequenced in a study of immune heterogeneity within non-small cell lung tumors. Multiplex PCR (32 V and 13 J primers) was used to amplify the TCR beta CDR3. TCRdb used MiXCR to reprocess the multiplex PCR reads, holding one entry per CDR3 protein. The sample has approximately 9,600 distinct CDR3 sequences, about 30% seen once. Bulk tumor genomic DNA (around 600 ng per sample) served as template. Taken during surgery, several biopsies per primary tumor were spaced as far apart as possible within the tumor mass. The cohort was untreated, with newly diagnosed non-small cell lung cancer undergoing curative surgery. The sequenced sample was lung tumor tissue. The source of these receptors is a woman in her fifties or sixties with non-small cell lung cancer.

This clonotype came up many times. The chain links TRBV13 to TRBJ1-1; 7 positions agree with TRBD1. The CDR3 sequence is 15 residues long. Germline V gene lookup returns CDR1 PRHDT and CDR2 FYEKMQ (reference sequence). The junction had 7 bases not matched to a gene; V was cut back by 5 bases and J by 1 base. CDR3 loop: CASSPGQWTNTEAFF. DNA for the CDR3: TGTGCCAGCAGCCCGGGACAGTGGACGAACACTGAAGCTTTCTTT. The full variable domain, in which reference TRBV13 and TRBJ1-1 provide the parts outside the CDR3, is AAGVIQSPRHLIKEKRETATLKCYPIPRHDTVYWYQQGPGQDPQFLISFYEKMQSDKGSIPDRFSAQQFSDYHSELNMSSLELGDSALYFCASSPGQWTNTEAFFGQGTRLTVV.

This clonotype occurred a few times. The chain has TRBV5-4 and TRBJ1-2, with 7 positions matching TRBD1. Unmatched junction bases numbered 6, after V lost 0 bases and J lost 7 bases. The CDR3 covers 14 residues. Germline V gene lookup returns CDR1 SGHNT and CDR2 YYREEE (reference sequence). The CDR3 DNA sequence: TGTGCCAGCAGCTTGGGGCAGGGGGAATTTGGCTACACCTTC. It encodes CASSLGQGEFGYTF.